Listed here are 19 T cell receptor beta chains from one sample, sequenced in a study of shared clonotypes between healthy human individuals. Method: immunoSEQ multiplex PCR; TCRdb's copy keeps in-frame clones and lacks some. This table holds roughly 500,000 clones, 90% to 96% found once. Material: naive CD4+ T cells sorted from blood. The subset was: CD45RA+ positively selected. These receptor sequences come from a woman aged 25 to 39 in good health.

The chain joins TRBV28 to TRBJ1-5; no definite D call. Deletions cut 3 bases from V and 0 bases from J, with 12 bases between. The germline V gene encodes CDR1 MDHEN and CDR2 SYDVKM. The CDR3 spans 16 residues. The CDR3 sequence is CASSFGFRPSNQPQHF. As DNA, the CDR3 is TGTGCCAGCAGTTTTGGGTTTAGACCTAGCAATCAGCCCCAGCATTTT.

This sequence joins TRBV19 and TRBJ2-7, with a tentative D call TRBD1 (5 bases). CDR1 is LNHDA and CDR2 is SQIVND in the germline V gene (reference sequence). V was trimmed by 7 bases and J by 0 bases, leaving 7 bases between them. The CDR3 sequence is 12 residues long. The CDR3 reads CASMDNSYEQYF. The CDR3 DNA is TGTGCCAGTATGGACAACTCCTACGAGCAGTACTTC.

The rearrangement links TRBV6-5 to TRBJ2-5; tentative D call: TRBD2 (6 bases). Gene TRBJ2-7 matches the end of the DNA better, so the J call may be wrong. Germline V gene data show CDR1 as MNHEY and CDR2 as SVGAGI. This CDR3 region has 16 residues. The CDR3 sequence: CASSYSSAGTNYEQYF. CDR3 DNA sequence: TGTGCCAGCAGTTACTCGAGTGCGGGAACCAACTACGAGCAGTACTTC.

In DNA form, the CDR3 reads TGTGCCTGGAGTGGGGATGCCTGGGAGCAGTACTTC. Amino acid sequence: CAWSGDAWEQYF. The chain couples TRBV30 to TRBJ2-7; D gene unclear. Germline V gives CDR1 GTSNPN, CDR2 SVGIG (reference sequence). The V end was cut by 1 base, the J end by 7 bases, with 11 bases between. The CDR3 loop spans 12 amino acids.

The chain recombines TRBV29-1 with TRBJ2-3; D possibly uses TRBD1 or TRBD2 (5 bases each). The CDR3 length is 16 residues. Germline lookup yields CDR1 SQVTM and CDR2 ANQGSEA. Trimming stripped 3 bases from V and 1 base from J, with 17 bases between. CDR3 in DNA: TGCAGCGTTGAGCGTAGGGGCGCGGGTGGCACAGATACGCAGTATTTT. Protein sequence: CSVERRGAGGTDTQYF.

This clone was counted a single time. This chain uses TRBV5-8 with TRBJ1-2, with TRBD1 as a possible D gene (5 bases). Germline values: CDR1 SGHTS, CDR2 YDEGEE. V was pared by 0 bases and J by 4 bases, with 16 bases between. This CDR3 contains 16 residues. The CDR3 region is CASSLEPGPLSYGYTF. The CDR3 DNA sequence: TGTGCCAGCAGCTTGGAACCGGGACCCCTGAGCTATGGCTACACCTTC.

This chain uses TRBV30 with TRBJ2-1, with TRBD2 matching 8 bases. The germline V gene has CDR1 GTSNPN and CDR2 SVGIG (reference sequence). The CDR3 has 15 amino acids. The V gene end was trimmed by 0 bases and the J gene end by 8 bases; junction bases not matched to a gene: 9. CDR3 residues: CAWSVYREGGDEQFF. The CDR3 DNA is TGTGCCTGGAGTGTATACCGGGAGGGAGGGGATGAGCAGTTCTTC. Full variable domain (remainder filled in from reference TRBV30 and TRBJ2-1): SQTIHQWPATLVQPVGSPLSLECTVEGTSNPNLYWYRQAAGRGLQLLFYSVGIGQISSEVPQNLSASRPQDRQFILSSKKLLLSDSGFYLCAWSVYREGGDEQFFGPGTRLTVL.

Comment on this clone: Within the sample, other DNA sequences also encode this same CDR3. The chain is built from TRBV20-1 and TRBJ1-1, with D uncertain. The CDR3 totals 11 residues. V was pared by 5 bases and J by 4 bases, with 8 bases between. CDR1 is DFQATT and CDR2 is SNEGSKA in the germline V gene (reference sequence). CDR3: CSAGDATEAFF. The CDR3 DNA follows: TGCAGTGCTGGGGATGCCACTGAAGCTTTCTTT.

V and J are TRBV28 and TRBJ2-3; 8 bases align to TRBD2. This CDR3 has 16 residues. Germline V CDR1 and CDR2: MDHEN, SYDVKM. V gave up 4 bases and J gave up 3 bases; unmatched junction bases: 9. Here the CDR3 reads CASSSGTSLETDTQYF. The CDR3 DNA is TGTGCCAGCAGTTCCGGGACTAGTCTAGAAACAGATACGCAGTATTTT.

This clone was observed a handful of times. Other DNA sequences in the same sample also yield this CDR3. DNA for the CDR3: TGCGCCAGCAGCTTGGTAGGCAATCAGCCCCAGCATTTT. Amino acid sequence: CASSLVGNQPQHF. The chain joins TRBV5-1 to TRBJ1-5; D is unclear. The CDR3 runs to 13 residues. CDR1 and CDR2 from the germline V gene are SGHRS and YFSETQ. Trimming stripped 0 bases from V and 2 bases from J, with 3 bases between.

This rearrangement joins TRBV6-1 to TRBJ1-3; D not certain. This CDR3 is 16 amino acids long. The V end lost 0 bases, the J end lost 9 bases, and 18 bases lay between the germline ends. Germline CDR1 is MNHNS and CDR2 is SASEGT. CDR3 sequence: CASSEARGRQWPTIYF. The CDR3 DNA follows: TGTGCCAGCAGTGAAGCGCGTGGTCGACAATGGCCCACCATATATTTT.

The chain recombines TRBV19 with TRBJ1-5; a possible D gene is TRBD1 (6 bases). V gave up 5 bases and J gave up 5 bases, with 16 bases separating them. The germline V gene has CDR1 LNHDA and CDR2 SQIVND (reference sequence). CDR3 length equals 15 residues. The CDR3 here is CASSLGVGGHQPQHF. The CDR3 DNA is TGTGCCAGTAGTCTTGGGGTGGGGGGGCATCAGCCCCAGCATTTT.

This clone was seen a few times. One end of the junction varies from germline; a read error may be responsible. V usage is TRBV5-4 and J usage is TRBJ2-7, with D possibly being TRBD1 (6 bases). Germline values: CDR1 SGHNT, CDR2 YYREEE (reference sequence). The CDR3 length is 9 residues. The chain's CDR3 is CASSLDRDF. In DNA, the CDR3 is TGTGCCAGCAGCTTGGACAGGGACTTC.

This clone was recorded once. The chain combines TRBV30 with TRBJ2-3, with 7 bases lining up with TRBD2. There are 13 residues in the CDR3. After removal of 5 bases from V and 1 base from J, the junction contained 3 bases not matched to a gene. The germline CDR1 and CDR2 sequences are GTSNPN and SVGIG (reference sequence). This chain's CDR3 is CAWGRVGTDTQYF. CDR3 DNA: TGTGCCTGGGGGAGGGTCGGCACAGATACGCAGTATTTT.

The CDR3 protein is CASSRGQGGVNTEAFF. CDR3 DNA: TGTGCCAGCAGCCGGGGACAGGGTGGGGTGAACACTGAAGCTTTCTTT. The V gene is TRBV9, the J gene TRBJ1-1; 9 nucleotides line up with TRBD1. This CDR3 region has 16 residues. Per the germline V gene, CDR1 is SGDLS and CDR2 is YYNGEE. V gave up 4 bases and J gave up 0 bases; unmatched junction bases: 7. The full variable domain, its missing parts supplied by reference TRBV9 and TRBJ1-1, is DSGVTQTPKHLITATGQRVTLRCSPRSGDLSVYWYQQSLDQGLQFLIQYYNGEERAKGNILERFSAQQFPDLHSELNLSSLELGDSALYFCASSRGQGGVNTEAFFGQGTRLTVV.

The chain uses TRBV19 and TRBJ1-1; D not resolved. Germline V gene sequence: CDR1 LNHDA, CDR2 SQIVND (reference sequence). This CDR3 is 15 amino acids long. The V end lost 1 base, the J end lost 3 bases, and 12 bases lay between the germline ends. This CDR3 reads CASSIGSGSYTEAFF. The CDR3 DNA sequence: TGTGCCAGTAGTATAGGTTCTGGCAGTTACACTGAAGCTTTCTTT.

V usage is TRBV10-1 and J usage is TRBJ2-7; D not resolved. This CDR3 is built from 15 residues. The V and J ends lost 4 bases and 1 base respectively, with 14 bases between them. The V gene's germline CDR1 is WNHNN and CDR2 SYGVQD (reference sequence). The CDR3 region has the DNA TGCGCCAGCAGTGTGCTATGGCAGTGTTCCTACGAGCAGTACTTC. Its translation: CASSVLWQCSYEQYF.

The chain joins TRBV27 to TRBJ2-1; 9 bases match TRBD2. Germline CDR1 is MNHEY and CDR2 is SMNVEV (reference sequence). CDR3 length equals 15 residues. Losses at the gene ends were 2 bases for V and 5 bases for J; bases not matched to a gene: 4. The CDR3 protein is CASSLAGGPNNEQFF. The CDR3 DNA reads TGTGCCAGCAGTTTAGCGGGAGGGCCCAACAATGAGCAGTTCTTC.

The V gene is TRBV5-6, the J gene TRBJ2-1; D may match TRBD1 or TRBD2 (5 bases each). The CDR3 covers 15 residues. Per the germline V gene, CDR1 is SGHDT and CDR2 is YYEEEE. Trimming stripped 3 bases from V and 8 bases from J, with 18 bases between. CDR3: CASSYRDGASHEQFF. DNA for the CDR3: TGTGCCAGCAGCTATCGGGACGGGGCTTCCCATGAGCAGTTCTTC.